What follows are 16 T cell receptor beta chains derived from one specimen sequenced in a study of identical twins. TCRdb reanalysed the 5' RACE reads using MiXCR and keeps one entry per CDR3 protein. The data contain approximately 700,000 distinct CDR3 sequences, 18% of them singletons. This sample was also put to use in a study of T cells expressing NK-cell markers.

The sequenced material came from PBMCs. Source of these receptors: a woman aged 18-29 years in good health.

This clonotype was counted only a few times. CDR3 sequence reads: CASSWGQGDYGYTF. The CDR3 coding sequence is TGTGCCAGCAGCTGGGGACAGGGCGACTATGGCTACACCTTC. This sequence joins TRBV7-6 and TRBJ1-2; 9 bases line up with TRBD1. The ends lost 4 bases at V and 3 bases at J; junction bases unmatched: 3. This CDR3 comprises 14 residues. The germline CDR1 and CDR2 sequences are SGHVS and FNYEAQ. The full variable domain, rest sourced from reference TRBV7-6 and TRBJ1-2, is GAGVSQSPRYKVTKRGQDVALRCDPISGHVSLYWYRQALGQGPEFLTYFNYEAQQDKSGLPNDRFSAERPEGSISTLTIQRTEQRDSAMYRCASSWGQGDYGYTFGSGTRLTVV.

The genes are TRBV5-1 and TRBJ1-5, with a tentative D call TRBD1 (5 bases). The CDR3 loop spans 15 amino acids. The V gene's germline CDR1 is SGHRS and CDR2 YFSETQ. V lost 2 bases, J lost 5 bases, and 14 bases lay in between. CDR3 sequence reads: CASSLEVGPYQPQHF. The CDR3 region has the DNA TGCGCCAGCAGCTTAGAAGTGGGACCCTATCAGCCCCAGCATTTT.

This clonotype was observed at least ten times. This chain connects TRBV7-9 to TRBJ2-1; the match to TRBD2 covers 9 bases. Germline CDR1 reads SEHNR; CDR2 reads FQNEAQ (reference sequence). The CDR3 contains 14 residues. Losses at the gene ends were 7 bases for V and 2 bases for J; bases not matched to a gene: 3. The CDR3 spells CASMLAGTYNEQFF. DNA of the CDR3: TGTGCCAGCATGCTAGCGGGGACCTACAATGAGCAGTTCTTC.

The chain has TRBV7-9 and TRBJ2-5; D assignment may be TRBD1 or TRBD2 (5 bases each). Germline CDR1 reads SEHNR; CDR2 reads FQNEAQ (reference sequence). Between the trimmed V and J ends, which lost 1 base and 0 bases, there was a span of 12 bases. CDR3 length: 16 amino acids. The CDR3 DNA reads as TGTGCCAGCAGCTTAGAACGGGGCATCAACCAAGAGACCCAGTACTTC. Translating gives CASSLERGINQETQYF.

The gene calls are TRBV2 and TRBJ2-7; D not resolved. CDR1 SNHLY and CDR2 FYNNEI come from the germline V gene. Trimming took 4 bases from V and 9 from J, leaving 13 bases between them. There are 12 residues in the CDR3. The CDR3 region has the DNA TGTGCCAGCAGTGTCCCGTCACCCGGGCAGTACTTC. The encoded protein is CASSVPSPGQYF.

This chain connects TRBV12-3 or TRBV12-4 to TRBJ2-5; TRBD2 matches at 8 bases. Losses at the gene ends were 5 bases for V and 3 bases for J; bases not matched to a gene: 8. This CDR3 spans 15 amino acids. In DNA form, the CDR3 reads TGTGCCAGCAGTGCTCAGGGTAGCGGGAAAGAGACCCAGTACTTC. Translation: CASSAQGSGKETQYF.

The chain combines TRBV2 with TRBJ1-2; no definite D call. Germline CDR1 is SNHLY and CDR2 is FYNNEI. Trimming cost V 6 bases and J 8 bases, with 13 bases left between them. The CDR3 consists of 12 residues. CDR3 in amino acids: CASRGDSGGYTF. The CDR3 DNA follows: TGTGCCAGCAGGGGAGACTCGGGGGGCTACACCTTC.

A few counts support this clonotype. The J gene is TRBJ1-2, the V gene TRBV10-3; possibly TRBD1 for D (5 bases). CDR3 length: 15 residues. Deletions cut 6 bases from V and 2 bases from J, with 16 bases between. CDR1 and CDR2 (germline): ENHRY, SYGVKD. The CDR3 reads CAIRSPRALNYGYTF. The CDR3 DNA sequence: TGTGCCATCAGGAGCCCCAGGGCTTTGAACTATGGCTACACCTTC.

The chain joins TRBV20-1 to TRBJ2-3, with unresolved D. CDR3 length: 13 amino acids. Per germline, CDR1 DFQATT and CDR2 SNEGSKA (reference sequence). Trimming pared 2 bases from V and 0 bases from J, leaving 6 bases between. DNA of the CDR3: TGCAGTGCTAGATGGGAAAGCACAGATACGCAGTATTTT. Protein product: CSARWESTDTQYF.

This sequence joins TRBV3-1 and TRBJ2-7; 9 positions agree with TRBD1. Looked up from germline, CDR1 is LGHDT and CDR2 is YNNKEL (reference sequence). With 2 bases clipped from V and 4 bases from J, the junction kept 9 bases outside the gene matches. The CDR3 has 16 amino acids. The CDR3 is CASSQSYRGRIYEQYF. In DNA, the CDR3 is TGTGCCAGCAGCCAATCGTACAGGGGGCGCATTTACGAGCAGTACTTC.

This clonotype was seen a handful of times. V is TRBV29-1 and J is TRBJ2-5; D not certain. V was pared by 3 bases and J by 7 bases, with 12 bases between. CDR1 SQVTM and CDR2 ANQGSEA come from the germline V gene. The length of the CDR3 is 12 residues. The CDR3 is CSVEPAMGTQYF. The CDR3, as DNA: TGCAGCGTTGAGCCGGCAATGGGGACCCAGTACTTC.

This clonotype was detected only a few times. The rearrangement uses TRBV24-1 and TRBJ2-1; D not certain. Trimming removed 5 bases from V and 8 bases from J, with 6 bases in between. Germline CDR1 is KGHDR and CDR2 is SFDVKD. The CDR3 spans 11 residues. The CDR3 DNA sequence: TGTGCCACCAGTGTCGGTGATGAGCAGTTCTTC. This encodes CATSVGDEQFF.

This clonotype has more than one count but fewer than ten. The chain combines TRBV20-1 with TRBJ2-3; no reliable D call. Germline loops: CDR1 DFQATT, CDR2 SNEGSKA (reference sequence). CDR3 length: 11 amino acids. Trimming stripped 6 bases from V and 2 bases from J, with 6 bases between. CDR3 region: CSALPTDTQYF. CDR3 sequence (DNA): TGCAGTGCCCTACCCACAGATACGCAGTATTTT.

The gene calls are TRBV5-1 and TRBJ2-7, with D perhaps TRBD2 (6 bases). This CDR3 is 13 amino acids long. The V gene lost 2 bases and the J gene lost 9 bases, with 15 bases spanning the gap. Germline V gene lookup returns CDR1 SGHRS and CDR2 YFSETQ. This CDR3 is CASSFGGEVVQYF. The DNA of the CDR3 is TGCGCCAGCAGCTTCGGGGGAGAGGTGGTGCAGTACTTC.

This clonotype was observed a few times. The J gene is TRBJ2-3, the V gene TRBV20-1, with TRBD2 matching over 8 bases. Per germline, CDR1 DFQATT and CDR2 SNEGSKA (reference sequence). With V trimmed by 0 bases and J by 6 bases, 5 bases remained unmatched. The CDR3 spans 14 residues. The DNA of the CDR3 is TGCAGTGCTAGAGATAGGACTAGCAGGGATACGCAGTATTTT. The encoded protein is CSARDRTSRDTQYF.

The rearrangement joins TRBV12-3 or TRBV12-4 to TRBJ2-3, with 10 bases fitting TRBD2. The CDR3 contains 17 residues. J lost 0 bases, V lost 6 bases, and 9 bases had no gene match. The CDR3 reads CASRNRLAGESTDTQYF. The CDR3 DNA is TGTGCCAGCAGGAATAGGCTAGCGGGGGAGAGCACAGATACGCAGTATTTT.